This T cell receptor (beta chain) was observed in a study of identifying expanded T cells in peripheral blood (dated by TCRdb to the late 2010s). In terms of the full investigation: Technical replicates were generated by sequencing separate aliquots of the same genomic DNA pool, and four replicates were compared pairwise.

The immunoSEQ Assay, which relies on bias-controlled multiplex PCR amplification of genomic DNA, was used to profile TCRbeta CDR3 regions. The paper's data handling went like this. To quantify the absolute abundance of each unique TCRbeta CDR3 region, the sequences were collapsed and filtered. Differential abundance was tested with two models: a binomial (Fisher-equivalent) model and a beta-binomial model that adds time-dependent variance fitted from healthy donors. Clones with fewer than 5 combined templates were removed, and differential abundance was called for clones with a Benjamini-Hochberg FDR below 0.01. Using the form v = (b*log(k)+a)^2, the beta-binomial variance was modeled as a function of the total template count across the two samples. Held by TCRdb, this immuneACCESS table contains in-frame sequences only and omits some clones. Under half of the omission traces to an unresolved V gene where checked; the cause of the rest is unknown. D and trimming come from the DNA, and the V and J calls and clone size come from that table. Present in this sample are around 100,000 clones, approximately 88% of which were seen just once. The ten largest account for roughly 14% of the sample.

For this clone: No antigen is known for it. No much larger clone exists at a distance of one base, and base qualities are not known.

Study-level results and caveats: Approximately 1.1 differentially abundant clones were flagged by the binomial model between technical replicates, whereas about 15 and 18 were flagged over approximately two weeks and four weeks, respectively. It was expected by the authors that biological variance in healthy repertoires might increase further over much longer intervals, such as months to years. In all healthy donors, the variance in clone template counts between samples taken approximately 15 days apart rose significantly as total template count increased. The beta-binomial model significantly reduced the number of clones called differentially abundant and the false-positive rate across all healthy-donor time intervals.

Reading from cysteine to phenylalanine, the CDR3 counts 16 amino acids. Left in the record is the CDR3 DNA by itself, 48 bases read in frame from the first base. V is cut back by 1 base and J by 1 base, with 3 bases in the junction unmatched. CDR1 is given as SGHRS and CDR2 as YFSETQ, both from the germline V gene. No immune events such as infections were documented for the healthy donors during the collection period. Healthy-donor blood repertoires served as a training cohort to calibrate time-dependent variance in a beta-binomial model of T-cell clone differential abundance. The training cohort was composed of around ten healthy donors, 3 female and 7 male. Donor ages ranged from about 29 to 65 years, with an average of roughly 47 years. Obtained from a commercial supplier, whole blood was collected from each healthy donor at three time points set around 2 weeks apart. For immunosequencing, genomic DNA was extracted from whole blood that had not been sorted.

Sequencing was carried out using blood. The receptor was isolated from a person aged 18-70 years in good health. The sequence joins TRBV5-1 to TRBJ2-5, with 11 bases in between that match TRBD1. The CDR3 region has the sequence CASSLRTGGPQETQYF. The sequenced DNA is TGCGCCAGCAGCTTGAGGACAGGGGGCCCCCAAGAGACCCAGTACTTC.